One and the same sample provided the 17 T cell receptor beta chains below, sequenced in a study of response to subunit inactivated influenza vaccine. TCRdb independently ran MiXCR on the RT-PCR reads; one entry per CDR3 protein. The table shows about half a million distinct CDR3 sequences, with over 9.5% occurring only once. This specimen consisted of PBMCs from blood, obtained about 40 days after vaccination. Receptor source: a man aged 50 to 59 who received an inactivated influenza vaccine.

This clonotype was counted a few times. This chain connects TRBV7-3 to TRBJ2-1, with TRBD1 matching over 8 bases. The CDR3 runs to 15 residues. CDR1 is SGHTA, CDR2 FQGTGA, per germline. V dropped 6 bases and J dropped 6; count of bases not matched to a gene: 10. The CDR3: CASRRGQAEGNEQFF. Written as DNA, the CDR3 is TGTGCCAGCAGGCGGGGACAGGCTGAAGGCAATGAGCAGTTCTTC.

V and J are TRBV30 and TRBJ1-1, with a weak D call TRBD1 (6 bases). Germline CDR1 and CDR2: GTSNPN and SVGIG (reference sequence). This CDR3 is 12 amino acids long. The germline V and J ends were trimmed by 2 bases and 8 bases, with 12 bases remaining between them. The CDR3 DNA is TGTGCCTGGAGTCCCGCCGGGACAGAAGCTTTCTTT. It is translated as CAWSPAGTEAFF.

This rearrangement joins TRBV5-1 to TRBJ2-3; tentative D call: TRBD2 (6 bases). Trimming left V 5 bases short and J 4 bases short, with 14 bases between. This CDR3 has 14 amino acids. CDR1 is SGHRS, CDR2 YFSETQ, per germline. The CDR3 nucleotides are TGCGCCAGCAGGGACGGGAGAGGTTCAGATACGCAGTATTTT. This sequence encodes CASRDGRGSDTQYF. Full variable domain (rest looked up from reference TRBV5-1 and TRBJ2-3): KAGVTQTPRYLIKTRGQQVTLSCSPISGHRSVSWYQQTPGQGLQFLFEYFSETQRNKGNFPGRFSGRQFSNSRSEMNVSTLELGDSALYLCASRDGRGSDTQYFGPGTRLTVL.

This clonotype was detected many times. The chain recombines TRBV6-5 with TRBJ2-7; unclear D gene. CDR1 and CDR2 from the germline V gene are MNHEY and SVGAGI. CDR3 length: 11 residues. Deletions cut 6 bases from V and 4 bases from J, with 7 bases between. CDR3 region: CASREGYEQYF. Here the CDR3 DNA reads TGTGCCAGCAGGGAAGGTTACGAGCAGTACTTC.

In this sample, this clonotype turned up many times. This sequence joins TRBV7-3 and TRBJ2-3; no clear D. The CDR3 spans 14 residues. The V and J ends lost 2 bases and 4 bases respectively, with 10 bases between them. Germline V lookup: CDR1 SGHTA, CDR2 FQGTGA. The CDR3 sequence is CASSLYARADTQYF. The CDR3 DNA follows: TGTGCCAGCAGCTTATATGCAAGGGCAGATACGCAGTATTTT.

The rearrangement links TRBV6-7 to TRBJ1-1, with D hard to call. TRBV6-7 has ORF status, its function being uncertain. This CDR3 is built from 14 residues. V was trimmed by 3 bases and J by 1 base, leaving 9 bases between them. The DNA of the CDR3 is TGTGCCAGCAGTTATTTGACATCGAACACTGAAGCTTTCTTT. Its protein product is CASSYLTSNTEAFF.

The chain recombines TRBV11-2 with TRBJ2-7; 7 bases fit TRBD1. The CDR3 loop spans 13 amino acids. Germline-derived CDR1 and CDR2 are SGHAT and FQNNGV. Trimming removed 5 bases from V and 2 bases from J; junction bases left unmatched: 3. Here the CDR3 reads CASSMGTAYEQYF. CDR3 in DNA: TGTGCCAGCAGCATGGGGACAGCCTACGAGCAGTACTTC.

This clonotype was counted a few times. This chain links TRBV4-3 with TRBJ2-5, with D hard to call. From germline, CDR1 is LGHNA and CDR2 YSLEER. With 0 bases removed from V and 1 base from J, the gap between germline ends came to 9 bases. The CDR3 runs to 15 residues. CDR3 amino acids: CASSQEWRSQETQYF. Written as DNA, the CDR3 is TGCGCCAGCAGCCAAGAATGGCGGTCCCAAGAGACCCAGTACTTC.

This clonotype was recorded a few times. The rearrangement links TRBV4-2 to TRBJ2-7; D not resolved. Germline CDR1 reads LGHNA; CDR2 reads YNFKEQ. V was cut by 0 bases and J by 4 bases, with 10 bases left in between. The CDR3 runs 14 residues. The CDR3 DNA reads as TGTGCCAGCAGCCAAGATCCCAGTGAGTACGAGCAGTACTTC. This sequence encodes CASSQDPSEYEQYF.

This clonotype was found a few times. J is TRBJ2-7 and V is TRBV30, with D possibly TRBD2 on 7 matching bases. V lost 3 bases, J lost 6 bases, and 15 bases lay in between. The germline V gene encodes CDR1 GTSNPN and CDR2 SVGIG (reference sequence). CDR3 length equals 13 residues. CDR3 amino acids: CAWRPAGEGEQYF. CDR3 bases: TGTGCCTGGAGGCCGGCAGGGGAGGGCGAGCAGTACTTC. Full variable domain (rest looked up from reference TRBV30 and TRBJ2-7): SQTIHQWPATLVQPVGSPLSLECTVEGTSNPNLYWYRQAAGRGLQLLFYSVGIGQISSEVPQNLSASRPQDRQFILSSKKLLLSDSGFYLCAWRPAGEGEQYFGPGTRLTVT.

Worth noting for this clonotype: An end of the junction does not agree with germline; a read error may underlie this. The gene calls are TRBV6-2 or TRBV6-3 and TRBJ2-5; TRBD2 might be the D (6 bases). From germline, CDR1 is MNHEY and CDR2 SVGEGT. This CDR3 has 12 residues. In nucleotides, the CDR3 is TGTGCCAGCACGGGGGAACAAGAGACCCATTACTTC. This encodes CASTGEQETHYF.

Only a few counts were recorded for this clonotype. This chain joins TRBV4-3 and TRBJ2-3; D is uncertain. Deletions cut 0 bases from V and 6 bases from J, with 13 bases between. Germline CDR1 reads LGHNA; CDR2 reads YSLEER. This CDR3 has 15 residues. The CDR3 DNA sequence: TGCGCCAGCAGCCAAGATCCCTTAAGGGCGGATACGCAGTATTTT. This codes for CASSQDPLRADTQYF.

The chain has TRBV5-1 and TRBJ1-3; perhaps TRBD1 as D (5 bases). Germline V gene sequence: CDR1 SGHRS, CDR2 YFSETQ. V was clipped by 3 bases and J by 6 bases, with 16 bases between them. This CDR3 is built from 15 residues. The CDR3, as DNA: TGCGCCAGCAGCTCGACGGGCACGGGGACAAACACCATATATTTT. It translates to CASSSTGTGTNTIYF.

This clonotype has a handful of counts. The chain recombines TRBV10-3 with TRBJ2-7; tentative D call: TRBD1 (5 bases). V gave up 0 bases and J gave up 6 bases, with 12 bases separating them. The germline V gene encodes CDR1 ENHRY and CDR2 SYGVKD. The CDR3 covers 14 residues. Here the CDR3 DNA reads TGTGCCATCAGTGAGTCGCAGGGATTCCCCGAGCAGTACTTC. Amino acid sequence: CAISESQGFPEQYF.

This clonotype was picked up a small number of times. The V and J genes are TRBV28 and TRBJ1-4; D remains unclear. From germline, CDR1 is MDHEN and CDR2 SYDVKM. Trimming pared 4 bases from V and 0 bases from J, leaving 15 bases between. The CDR3 consists of 17 residues. The CDR3 here is CASSSPLMKTTNEKLFF. CDR3 bases: TGTGCCAGCAGTTCTCCCCTAATGAAGACAACTAATGAAAAACTGTTTTTT.

This clonotype was found many times. This chain joins TRBV5-1 and TRBJ2-3; possible D gene TRBD2, 6 bases. Germline lookup yields CDR1 SGHRS and CDR2 YFSETQ. The CDR3 runs 14 residues. Between the trimmed V and J ends, which lost 4 bases and 2 bases, there was a span of 11 bases. CDR3 bases: TGCGCCAGCAGCACCGGGACTTTCACAGATACGCAGTATTTT. Translating gives CASSTGTFTDTQYF.

The sample holds a few counts of this clonotype. The J gene is TRBJ2-1, the V gene TRBV20-1; perhaps TRBD2 as D (5 bases). CDR3 length equals 16 residues. Germline V gives CDR1 DFQATT, CDR2 SNEGSKA (reference sequence). Deletions cut 0 bases from V and 3 bases from J, with 15 bases between. CDR3 nucleotide sequence: TGCAGTGCTAGAGATCAGGAGCGGTTCCACTACAATGAGCAGTTCTTC. Protein product: CSARDQERFHYNEQFF.